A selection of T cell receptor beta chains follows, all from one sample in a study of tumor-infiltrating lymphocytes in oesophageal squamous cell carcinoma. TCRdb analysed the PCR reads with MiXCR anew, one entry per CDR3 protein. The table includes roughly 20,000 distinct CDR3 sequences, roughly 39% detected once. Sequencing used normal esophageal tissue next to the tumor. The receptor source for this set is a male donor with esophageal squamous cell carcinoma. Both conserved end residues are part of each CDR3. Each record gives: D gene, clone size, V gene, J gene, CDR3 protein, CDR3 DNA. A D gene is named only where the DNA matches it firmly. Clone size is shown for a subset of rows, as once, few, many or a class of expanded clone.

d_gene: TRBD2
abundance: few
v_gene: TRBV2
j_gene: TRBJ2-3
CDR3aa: CASRGGLAGDTQYF
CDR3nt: TGTGCCAGCAGGGGGGGACTAGCGGGAGATACGCAGTATTTT

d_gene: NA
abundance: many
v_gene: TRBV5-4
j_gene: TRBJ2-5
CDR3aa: CASSLEGGGETQYF
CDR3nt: TGTGCCAGCAGCTTGGAAGGGGGTGGAGAGACCCAGTACTTC

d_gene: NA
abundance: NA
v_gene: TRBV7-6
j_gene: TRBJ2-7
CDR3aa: CASSLEPRGEQYF
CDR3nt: TGTGCCAGCAGCTTAGAGCCCCGAGGCGAGCAGTACTTC

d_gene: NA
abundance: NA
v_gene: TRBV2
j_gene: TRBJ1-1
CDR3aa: CASDWVVNTEAFF
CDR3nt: TGTGCCAGTGATTGGGTGGTAAACACTGAAGCTTTCTTT

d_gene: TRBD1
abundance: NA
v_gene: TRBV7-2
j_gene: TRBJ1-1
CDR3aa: CASSLDRVNTEAFF
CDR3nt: TGTGCCAGCAGCTTGGACAGGGTGAACACTGAAGCTTTCTTT

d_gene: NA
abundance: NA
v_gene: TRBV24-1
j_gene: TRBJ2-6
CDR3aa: CATSEGGSGANVLTF
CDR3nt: TGTGCCACCAGTGAAGGGGGCTCTGGGGCCAACGTCCTGACTTTC

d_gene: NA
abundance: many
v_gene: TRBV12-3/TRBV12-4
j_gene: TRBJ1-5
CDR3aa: CASSPEGGNQPQHF
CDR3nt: TGTGCCAGCAGTCCGGAGGGGGGCAATCAGCCCCAGCATTTT

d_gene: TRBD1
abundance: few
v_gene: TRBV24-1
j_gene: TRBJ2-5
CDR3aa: CATSRTGQKTQYF
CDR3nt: TGTGCCACCAGCCGGACAGGTCAGAAGACCCAGTACTTC

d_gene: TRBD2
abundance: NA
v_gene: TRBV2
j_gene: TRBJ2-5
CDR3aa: CASSYLSGAQEIQYF
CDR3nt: TGTGCCAGCAGCTATTTAAGCGGGGCCCAAGAGATCCAGTACTTC

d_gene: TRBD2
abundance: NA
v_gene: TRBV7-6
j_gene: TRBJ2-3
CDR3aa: CASSLAGTTLDTQYF
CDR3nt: TGTGCCAGCAGCTTAGCGGGGACTACCCTAGATACGCAGTATTTT

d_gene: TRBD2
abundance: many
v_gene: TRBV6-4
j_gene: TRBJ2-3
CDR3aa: CASSDSGGTSDTDTQYF
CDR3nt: TGTGCCAGCAGTGACTCCGGCGGGACTAGCGACACAGATACGCAGTATTTT

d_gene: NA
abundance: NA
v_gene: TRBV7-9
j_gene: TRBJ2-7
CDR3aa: CASIDTGTPYEQYF
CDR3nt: TGTGCCAGCATCGATACCGGGACACCCTACGAGCAGTACTTC

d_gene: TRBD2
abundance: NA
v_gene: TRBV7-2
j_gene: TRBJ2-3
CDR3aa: CASSLNSGMGTDTQYF
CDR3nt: TGTGCCAGCAGCCTGAATAGCGGGATGGGCACAGATACGCAGTATTTT

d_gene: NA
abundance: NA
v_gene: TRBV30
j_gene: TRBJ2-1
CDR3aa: CAWSPSSYEQFF
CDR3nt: TGTGCCTGGAGTCCTAGCTCCTACGAGCAGTTCTTC